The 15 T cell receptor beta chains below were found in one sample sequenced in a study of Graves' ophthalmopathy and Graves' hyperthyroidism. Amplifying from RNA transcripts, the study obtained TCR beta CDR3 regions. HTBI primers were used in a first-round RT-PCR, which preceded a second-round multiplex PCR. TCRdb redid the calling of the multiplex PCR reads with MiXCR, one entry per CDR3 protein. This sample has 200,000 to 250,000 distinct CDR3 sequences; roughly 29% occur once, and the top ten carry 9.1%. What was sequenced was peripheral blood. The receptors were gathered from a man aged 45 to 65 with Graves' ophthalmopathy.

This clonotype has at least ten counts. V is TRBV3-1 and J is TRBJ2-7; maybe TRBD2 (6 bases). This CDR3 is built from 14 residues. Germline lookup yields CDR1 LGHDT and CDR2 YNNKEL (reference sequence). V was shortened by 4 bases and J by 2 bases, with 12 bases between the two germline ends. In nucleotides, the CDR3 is TGTGCCAGCAGCCGGGCCGGGAGTGCCTACGAGCAGTACTTC. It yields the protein CASSRAGSAYEQYF.

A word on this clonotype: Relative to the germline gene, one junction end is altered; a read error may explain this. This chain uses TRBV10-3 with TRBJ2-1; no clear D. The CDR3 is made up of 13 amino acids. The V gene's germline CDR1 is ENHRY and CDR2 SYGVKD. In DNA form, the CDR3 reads TGTGCCATAAGTGCCCCAGTTAACCATGAGCAGTTCTTC. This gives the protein CAISAPVNHEQFF.

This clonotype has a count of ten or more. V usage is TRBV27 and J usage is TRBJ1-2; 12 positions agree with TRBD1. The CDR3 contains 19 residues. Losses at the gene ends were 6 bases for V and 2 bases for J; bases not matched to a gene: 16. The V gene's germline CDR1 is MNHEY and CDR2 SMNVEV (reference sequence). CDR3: CASSRIAGTGGLPNYGYTF. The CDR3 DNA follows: TGTGCCAGCAGCCGTATAGCCGGGACAGGGGGCCTCCCCAACTATGGCTACACCTTC.

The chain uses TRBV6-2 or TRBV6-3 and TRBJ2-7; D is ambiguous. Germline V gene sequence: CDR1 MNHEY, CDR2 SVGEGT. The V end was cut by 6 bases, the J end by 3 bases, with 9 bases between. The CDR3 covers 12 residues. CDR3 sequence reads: CASRPPDYEQYF. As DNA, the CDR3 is TGTGCCAGCAGACCTCCCGACTACGAGCAGTACTTC.

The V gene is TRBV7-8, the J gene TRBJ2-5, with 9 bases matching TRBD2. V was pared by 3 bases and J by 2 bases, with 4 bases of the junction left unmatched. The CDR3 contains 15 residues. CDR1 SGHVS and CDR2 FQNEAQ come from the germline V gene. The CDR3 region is CASSFALAGQETQYF. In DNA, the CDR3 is TGTGCCAGCAGCTTCGCCCTAGCGGGGCAAGAGACCCAGTACTTC.

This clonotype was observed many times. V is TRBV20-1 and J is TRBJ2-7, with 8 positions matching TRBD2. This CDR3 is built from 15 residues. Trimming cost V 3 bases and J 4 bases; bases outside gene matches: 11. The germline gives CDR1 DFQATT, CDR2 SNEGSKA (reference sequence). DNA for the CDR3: TGCAGTGCTAGTCTCCCGGGACTAGTTTTATACGAGCAGTACTTC. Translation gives CSASLPGLVLYEQYF.

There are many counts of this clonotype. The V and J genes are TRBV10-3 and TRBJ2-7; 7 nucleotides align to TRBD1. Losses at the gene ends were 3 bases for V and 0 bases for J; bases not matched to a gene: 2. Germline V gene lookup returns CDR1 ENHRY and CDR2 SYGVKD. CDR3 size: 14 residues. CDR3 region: CAISDRDSSYEQYF. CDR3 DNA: TGTGCCATCAGTGACCGGGACAGCTCCTACGAGCAGTACTTC.

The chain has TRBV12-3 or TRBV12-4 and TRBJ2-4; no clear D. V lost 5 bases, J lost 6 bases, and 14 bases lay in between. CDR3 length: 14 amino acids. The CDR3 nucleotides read TGTGCCAGCAGTCCGGTTAGGATACCAAACATTCAGTACTTC. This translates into CASSPVRIPNIQYF.

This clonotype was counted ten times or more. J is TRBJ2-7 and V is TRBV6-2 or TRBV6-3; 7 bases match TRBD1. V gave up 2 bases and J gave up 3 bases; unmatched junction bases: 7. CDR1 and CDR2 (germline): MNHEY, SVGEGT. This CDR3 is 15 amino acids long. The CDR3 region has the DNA TGTGCCAGCAGTTACCGGGGACAGTTTCTCTACGAGCAGTACTTC. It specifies CASSYRGQFLYEQYF.

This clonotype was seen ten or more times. The CDR3: CSALGTGGTEAFF. As DNA, the CDR3 is TGCAGTGCTCTCGGGACAGGGGGCACTGAAGCTTTCTTT. The J gene is TRBJ1-1, the V gene TRBV20-1, with 11 bases that match TRBD1. This CDR3 is built from 13 residues. V shed 5 bases, J shed 4 bases, and the junction held 3 bases outside the gene matches. Looked up from germline, CDR1 is DFQATT and CDR2 is SNEGSKA (reference sequence).

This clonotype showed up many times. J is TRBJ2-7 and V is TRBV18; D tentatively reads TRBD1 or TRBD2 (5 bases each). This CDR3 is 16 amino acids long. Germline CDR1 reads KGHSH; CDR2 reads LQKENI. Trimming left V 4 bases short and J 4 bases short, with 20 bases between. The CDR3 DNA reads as TGTGCCAGCTCACGATCCGCCGGGACCCTTATGTACGAGCAGTACTTC. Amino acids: CASSRSAGTLMYEQYF.

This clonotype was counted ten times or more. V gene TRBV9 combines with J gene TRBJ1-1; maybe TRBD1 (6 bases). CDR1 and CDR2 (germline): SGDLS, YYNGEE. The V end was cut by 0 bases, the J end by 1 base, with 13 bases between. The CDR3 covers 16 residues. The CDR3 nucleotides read TGTGCCAGCAGCGTAGGCCCAGGGGCACCGAACACTGAAGCTTTCTTT. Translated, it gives CASSVGPGAPNTEAFF.

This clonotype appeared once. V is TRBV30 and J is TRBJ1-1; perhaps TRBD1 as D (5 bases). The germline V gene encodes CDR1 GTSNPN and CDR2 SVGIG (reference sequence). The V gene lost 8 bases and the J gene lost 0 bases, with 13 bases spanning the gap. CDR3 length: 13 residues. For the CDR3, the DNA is TGTGCCCGAACAAGAGGGGTGAACACTGAAGCTTTCTTT. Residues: CARTRGVNTEAFF.

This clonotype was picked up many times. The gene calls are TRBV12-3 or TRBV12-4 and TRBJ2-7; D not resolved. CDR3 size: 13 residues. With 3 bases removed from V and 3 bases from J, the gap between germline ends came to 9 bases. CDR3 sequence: CASSFLVYYEQYF. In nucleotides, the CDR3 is TGTGCCAGCAGTTTCCTAGTTTACTACGAGCAGTACTTC.

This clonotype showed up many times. The CDR3 spells CASSFWLGGDQPQHF. The CDR3, as DNA: TGTGCCAGTAGTTTTTGGTTAGGGGGCGATCAGCCCCAGCATTTT. This rearrangement joins TRBV19 to TRBJ1-5; TRBD1 aligns across 7 bases. Germline CDR1 LNHDA, CDR2 SQIVND (reference sequence). This CDR3 is 15 amino acids long. With 5 bases clipped from V and 5 bases from J, the junction kept 9 bases outside the gene matches.